This is a list of T cell receptor beta chains from one sample in a study of blood T cells in healthy people across ages. TCRdb recomputed calls from the 5' RACE reads with MiXCR, one row per CDR3 protein. The table records about 640,000 distinct CDR3 sequences, roughly 53% of them present only once. Source material: blood. These receptors were taken from a man aged 55-75 years in good health. The CDR3 runs from the conserved cysteine through the conserved F or W. A D gene is named only where the DNA matches it firmly. Expanded clones are given a class, and other clones once, few, many or no size at all.

V gene,clone size,J gene,D gene,CDR3 protein,CDR3 DNA
TRBV29-1,-,TRBJ2-1,TRBD2,CSGLAGAIYSEQFF,TGCAGCGGACTAGCGGGGGCTATCTACAGTGAGCAGTTCTTC
TRBV9,-,TRBJ2-1,-,CASGAEGRSSYNEQFF,TGTGCCAGCGGCGCAGAGGGTCGCAGCTCCTACAATGAGCAGTTCTTC
TRBV3-1,few,TRBJ1-5,-,CASSQGQVLNQPQHF,TGTGCCAGCAGCCAAGGGCAGGTGCTCAATCAGCCCCAGCATTTT
TRBV25-1,few,TRBJ1-2,TRBD1,CASSAPGTGGLNYGYTF,TGTGCCAGCAGTGCCCCCGGGACAGGGGGCCTTAACTATGGCTACACCTTC
TRBV11-2,few,TRBJ2-5,-,CASRPTWSAYQETQYF,TGTGCCAGCAGACCAACGTGGTCTGCCTACCAAGAGACCCAGTACTTC
TRBV5-1,-,TRBJ2-1,TRBD1,CAGSDRERIYNEQFF,TGCGCCGGCAGCGACAGGGAAAGGATCTACAATGAGCAGTTCTTC
TRBV20-1,-,TRBJ2-3,TRBD2,CSATPAGGADTQYF,TGCAGTGCAACACCCGCGGGGGGGGCAGATACGCAGTATTTT
TRBV29-1,-,TRBJ2-1,TRBD1,CSVATGQGVLGEQFF,TGCAGCGTGGCAACGGGACAGGGTGTATTGGGTGAGCAGTTCTTC
TRBV6-1,few,TRBJ1-4,-,CASSESGERKLFF,TGTGCCAGCAGTGAATCTGGTGAGCGAAAACTGTTTTTT
TRBV6-5,-,TRBJ2-1,-,CASSPSADYNEQFF,TGTGCCAGCAGTCCCTCCGCAGATTACAATGAGCAGTTCTTC
TRBV11-2,-,TRBJ2-5,TRBD1,CASSFFPPARRTGGSRETQYF,TGTGCCAGCAGCTTTTTCCCCCCAGCCCGACGGACAGGGGGCTCGAGGGAGACCCAGTACTTC
TRBV11-2,few,TRBJ2-1,TRBD1,CASSFIGTGYNEQFF,TGTGCCAGCAGCTTTATCGGGACAGGGTACAATGAGCAGTTCTTC
TRBV4-1,-,TRBJ2-2,TRBD2,CASSRTSGEILNTGELFF,TGCGCCAGCAGCCGAACTAGCGGGGAAATATTGAACACCGGGGAGCTGTTTTTT
TRBV6-6,-,TRBJ1-1,-,CASTGGSGNTEAFF,TGTGCCAGCACCGGGGGGTCAGGGAACACTGAAGCTTTCTTT
TRBV2,few,TRBJ1-2,-,CASSSTGPNYGYTF,TGTGCCAGCAGTTCCACGGGCCCCAACTATGGCTACACCTTC
TRBV29-1,few,TRBJ2-5,-,CSGEKGETQYF,TGCAGCGGAGAGAAGGGAGAGACCCAGTACTTC
TRBV7-9,-,TRBJ1-1,-,CASTTIGGGPNTEAFF,TGTGCCAGCACCACTATTGGGGGAGGCCCGAACACTGAAGCTTTCTTT
TRBV10-1,-,TRBJ1-2,-,CASSREKNYGYTF,TGCGCCAGCAGCCGGGAGAAGAACTATGGCTACACCTTC
TRBV29-1,-,TRBJ1-3,-,CSVLEPGNTIYF,TGCAGCGTTCTGGAACCTGGAAACACCATATATTTT
TRBV19,-,TRBJ1-2,TRBD1,CASHWTGNGYTF,TGTGCCAGTCATTGGACAGGGAATGGCTACACCTTC
TRBV4-2,-,TRBJ1-2,-,CASSQGSGDGYGYTF,TGTGCCAGCAGCCAAGGTTCGGGGGATGGGTATGGCTACACCTTC
TRBV15,-,TRBJ2-1,TRBD2,CATSLRTSGAYNEQFF,TGTGCCACCAGCCTCCGGACTAGCGGGGCCTACAATGAGCAGTTCTTC
TRBV4-1,-,TRBJ2-7,-,CASSQDRDGPYEQYF,TGCGCCAGCAGCCAAGACCGGGACGGACCCTACGAGCAGTACTTC
TRBV9,-,TRBJ1-2,-,CASSSQPTSYGYTF,TGTGCCAGCAGCTCCCAGCCCACCTCCTATGGCTACACCTTC
TRBV19,-,TRBJ2-5,-,CASSAGREETQYF,TGTGCCAGTAGTGCGGGCCGAGAAGAGACCCAGTACTTC
TRBV7-6,many,TRBJ2-3,-,CASSYRTFSTDTQYF,TGTGCCAGCAGCTATCGGACTTTTAGCACAGATACGCAGTATTTT
TRBV5-1,few,TRBJ2-5,-,CASSLTPGQSQETQYF,TGCGCCAGCAGCTTAACTCCGGGCCAGTCACAAGAGACCCAGTACTTC
TRBV20-1,-,TRBJ2-6,TRBD2,CSAALAGGTSGANVLTF,TGCAGTGCTGCCCTAGCGGGGGGAACGTCTGGGGCCAACGTCCTGACTTTC
TRBV11-2,-,TRBJ1-2,-,CASSQAAHGGTNYGYTF,TGTGCCAGCAGCCAAGCTGCCCACGGAGGGACTAACTATGGCTACACCTTC
TRBV20-1,-,TRBJ2-5,-,CSAIRMGRRWETQYF,TGCAGTGCTATTAGAATGGGACGGAGGTGGGAGACCCAGTACTTC
TRBV28,-,TRBJ2-5,-,CASSGAIQETQYF,TGTGCCAGCAGCGGGGCAATCCAAGAGACCCAGTACTTC
TRBV2,-,TRBJ1-4,-,CASALTATNEKLFF,TGTGCCAGCGCCCTCACAGCAACTAATGAAAAACTGTTTTTT
TRBV20-1,once,TRBJ2-3,-,CSARDSGAADTQYF,TGCAGTGCTAGAGATTCGGGGGCCGCAGATACGCAGTATTTT
TRBV20-1,-,TRBJ2-7,TRBD1,CSARTGGGYEQYF,TGCAGTGCCAGGACAGGGGGCGGCTACGAGCAGTACTTC
TRBV5-1,once,TRBJ1-5,TRBD1,CASSPGTGDNQPQHF,TGCGCCAGCAGCCCAGGGACAGGGGACAATCAGCCCCAGCATTTT
TRBV5-1,-,TRBJ2-3,-,CASSPQMASTDTQYF,TGCGCCAGCAGCCCCCAAATGGCGAGCACAGATACGCAGTATTTT
TRBV10-3,few,TRBJ2-7,TRBD1,CAISDGDRTHEQYF,TGTGCCATCAGCGATGGGGACAGGACCCACGAGCAGTACTTC
TRBV7-9,many,TRBJ2-5,-,CASSQLGETQYF,TGTGCCAGCAGCCAGCTAGGGGAGACCCAGTACTTC
TRBV29-1,-,TRBJ1-2,-,CSAVEGSNGYTF,TGCAGCGCAGTAGAGGGGTCGAATGGCTACACCTTC
TRBV12-5,-,TRBJ2-5,-,CASGLYLGVAQETQYF,TGTGCTAGTGGTTTGTATCTCGGGGTCGCACAAGAGACCCAGTACTTC
TRBV29-1,few,TRBJ2-5,-,CSVRTARSGTQYF,TGCAGCGTTAGGACAGCCCGAAGTGGGACCCAGTACTTC
TRBV20-1,-,TRBJ2-7,TRBD1,CSARVRGLYEQYF,TGCAGTGCTAGAGTCAGGGGGCTCTACGAGCAGTACTTC
TRBV6-1,once,TRBJ2-3,-,CASNGRQSTDTQYF,TGTGCCAGCAACGGACGCCAGAGCACAGATACGCAGTATTTT
TRBV11-2,-,TRBJ2-1,-,CASSKTSSREFF,TGTGCCAGCAGCAAGACTAGTTCGAGGGAGTTCTTC
TRBV7-2,many,TRBJ1-2,-,CASSPGVSRSYGYTF,TGTGCCAGCAGCCCAGGTGTGTCCCGGAGCTATGGCTACACCTTC
TRBV10-3,-,TRBJ1-2,-,CAISPGAGYGYTF,TGTGCCATCAGTCCAGGGGCTGGCTATGGCTACACCTTC
TRBV5-1,-,TRBJ1-2,-,CASSPQPGTDGYTF,TGCGCCAGCAGCCCACAACCGGGTACTGATGGCTACACCTTC
TRBV20-1,-,TRBJ2-5,TRBD2,CSATGLAGKETQYF,TGCAGTGCTACGGGACTAGCGGGGAAAGAGACCCAGTACTTC
TRBV28,-,TRBJ1-2,-,CASRTAAVVGAYGYTF,TGCGCCAGCAGAACCGCCGCGGTGGTAGGGGCCTATGGCTACACCTTC
TRBV29-1,-,TRBJ2-1,-,CSVGRHNEQFF,TGCAGCGTTGGTCGCCACAATGAGCAGTTCTTC
TRBV12-3/TRBV12-4,-,TRBJ2-5,TRBD1,CASRATGGGETQYF,TGTGCCAGCAGAGCGACAGGGGGAGGGGAGACCCAGTACTTC
TRBV29-1,-,TRBJ2-7,-,CSVDNGLSYEQYF,TGCAGCGTTGATAACGGCCTATCCTACGAGCAGTACTTC
TRBV28,-,TRBJ2-5,TRBD2,CASSLASGGNNEQYF,TGTGCCAGCAGTTTGGCTAGCGGGGGAAATAATGAGCAGTACTTC
TRBV7-9,once,TRBJ1-4,-,CASSSGTYNEKLFF,TGTGCCAGCAGCTCCGGGACTTACAATGAAAAACTGTTTTTT
TRBV6-5,-,TRBJ1-1,-,CASIRDSGVTEAFF,TGTGCCAGCATTCGGGACTCCGGGGTGACTGAAGCTTTCTTT